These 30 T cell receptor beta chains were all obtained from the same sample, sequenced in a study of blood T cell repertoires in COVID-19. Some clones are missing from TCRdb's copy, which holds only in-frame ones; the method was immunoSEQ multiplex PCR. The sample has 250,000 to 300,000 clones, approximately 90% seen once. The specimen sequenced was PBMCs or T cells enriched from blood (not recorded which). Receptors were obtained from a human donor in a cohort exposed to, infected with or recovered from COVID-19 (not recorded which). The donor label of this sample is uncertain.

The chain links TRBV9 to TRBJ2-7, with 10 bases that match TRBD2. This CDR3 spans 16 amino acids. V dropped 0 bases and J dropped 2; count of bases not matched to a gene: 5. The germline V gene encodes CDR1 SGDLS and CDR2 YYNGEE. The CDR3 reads CASSVDGLAETYEQYF. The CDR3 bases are TGTGCCAGCAGCGTAGACGGACTAGCGGAAACCTACGAGCAGTACTTC. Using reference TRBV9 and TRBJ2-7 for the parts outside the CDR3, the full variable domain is DSGVTQTPKHLITATGQRVTLRCSPRSGDLSVYWYQQSLDQGLQFLIQYYNGEERAKGNILERFSAQQFPDLHSELNLSSLELGDSALYFCASSVDGLAETYEQYFGPGTRLTVT.

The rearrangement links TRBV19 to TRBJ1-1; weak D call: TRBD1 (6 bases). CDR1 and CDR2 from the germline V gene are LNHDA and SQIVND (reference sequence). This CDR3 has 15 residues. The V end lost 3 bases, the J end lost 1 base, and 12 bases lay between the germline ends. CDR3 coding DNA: TGTGCCAGTAGTATCAGGGGTGGGAGGAACACTGAAGCTTTCTTT. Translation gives CASSIRGGRNTEAFF.

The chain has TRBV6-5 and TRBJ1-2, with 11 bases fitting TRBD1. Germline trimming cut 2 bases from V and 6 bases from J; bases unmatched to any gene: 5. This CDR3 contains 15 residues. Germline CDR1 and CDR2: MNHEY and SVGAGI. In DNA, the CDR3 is TGTGCCAGCAGTTACGATAGGACAGGGGGCAATGGCTACACCTTC. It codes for CASSYDRTGGNGYTF.

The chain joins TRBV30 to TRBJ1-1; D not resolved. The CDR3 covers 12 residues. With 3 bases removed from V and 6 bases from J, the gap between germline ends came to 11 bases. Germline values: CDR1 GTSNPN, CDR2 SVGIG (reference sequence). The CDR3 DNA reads TGTGCCTGGAGCGATGTGAGTCCTGAAGCTTTCTTT. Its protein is CAWSDVSPEAFF.

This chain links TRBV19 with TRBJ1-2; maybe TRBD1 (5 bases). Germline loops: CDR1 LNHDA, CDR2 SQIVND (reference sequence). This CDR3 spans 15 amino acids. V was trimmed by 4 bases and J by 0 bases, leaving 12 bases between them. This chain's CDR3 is CASSKTVLANYGYTF. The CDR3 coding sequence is TGTGCCAGTAGTAAGACAGTGTTAGCTAACTATGGCTACACCTTC.

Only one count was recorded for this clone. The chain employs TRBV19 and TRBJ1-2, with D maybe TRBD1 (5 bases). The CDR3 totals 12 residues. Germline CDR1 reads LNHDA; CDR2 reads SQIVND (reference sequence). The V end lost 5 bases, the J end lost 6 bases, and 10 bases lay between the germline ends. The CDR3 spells CASSRGTDGYTF. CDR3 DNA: TGTGCCAGTAGTCGGGGGACGGATGGCTACACCTTC.

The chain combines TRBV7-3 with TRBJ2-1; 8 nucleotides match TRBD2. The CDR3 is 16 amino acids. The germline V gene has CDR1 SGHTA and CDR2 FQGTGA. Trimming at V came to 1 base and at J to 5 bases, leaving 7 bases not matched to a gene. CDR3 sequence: CASSLRVAGPHNEQFF. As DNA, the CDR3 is TGTGCCAGCAGCTTAAGGGTAGCGGGGCCCCACAATGAGCAGTTCTTC. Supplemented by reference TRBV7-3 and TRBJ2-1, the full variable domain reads GAGVSQTPSNKVTEKGKYVELRCDPISGHTALYWYRQSLGQGPEFLIYFQGTGAADDSGLPNDRFFAVRPEGSVSTLKIQRTERGDSAVYLCASSLRVAGPHNEQFFGPGTRLTVL.

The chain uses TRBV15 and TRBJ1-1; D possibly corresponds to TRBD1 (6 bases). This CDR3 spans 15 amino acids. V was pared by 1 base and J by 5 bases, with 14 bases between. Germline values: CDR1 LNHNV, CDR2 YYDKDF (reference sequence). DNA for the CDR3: TGTGCCACCAGCAGAGGACAAGGGGGAAAAACTGAAGCTTTCTTT. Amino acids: CATSRGQGGKTEAFF. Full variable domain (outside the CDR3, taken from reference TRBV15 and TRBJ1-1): DAMVIQNPRYQVTQFGKPVTLSCSQTLNHNVMYWYQQKSSQAPKLLFHYYDKDFNNEADTPDNFQSRRPNTSFCFLDIRSPGLGDTAMYLCATSRGQGGKTEAFFGQGTRLTVV.

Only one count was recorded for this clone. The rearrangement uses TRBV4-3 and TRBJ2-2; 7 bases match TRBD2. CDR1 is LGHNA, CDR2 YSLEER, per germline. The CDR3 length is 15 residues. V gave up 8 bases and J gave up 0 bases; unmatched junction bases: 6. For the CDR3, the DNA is TGCGCCAGCTCCTGGGACTATCCGAACACCGGGGAGCTGTTTTTT. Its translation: CASSWDYPNTGELFF.

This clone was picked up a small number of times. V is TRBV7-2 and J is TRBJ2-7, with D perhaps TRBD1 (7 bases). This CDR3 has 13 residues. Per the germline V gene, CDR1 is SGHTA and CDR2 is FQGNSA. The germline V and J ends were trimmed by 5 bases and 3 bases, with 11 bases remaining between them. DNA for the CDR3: TGTGCCAGCAGCCCTCAGGGGGGCTACGAGCAGTACTTC. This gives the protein CASSPQGGYEQYF.

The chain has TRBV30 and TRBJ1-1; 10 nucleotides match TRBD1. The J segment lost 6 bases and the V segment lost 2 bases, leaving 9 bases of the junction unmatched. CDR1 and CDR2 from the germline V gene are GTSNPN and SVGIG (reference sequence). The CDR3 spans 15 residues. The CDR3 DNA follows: TGTGCCTGGAGTTGGGTAGGGACAGGGGCCCCTGAAGCTTTCTTT. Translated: CAWSWVGTGAPEAFF.

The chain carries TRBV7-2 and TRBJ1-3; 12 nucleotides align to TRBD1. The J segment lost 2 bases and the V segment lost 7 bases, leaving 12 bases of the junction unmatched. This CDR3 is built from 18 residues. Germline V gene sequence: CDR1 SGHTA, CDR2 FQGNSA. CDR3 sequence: CASNFGTGGAVAGNTIYF. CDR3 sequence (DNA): TGTGCCAGCAACTTTGGGACAGGGGGCGCAGTAGCTGGAAACACCATATATTTT.

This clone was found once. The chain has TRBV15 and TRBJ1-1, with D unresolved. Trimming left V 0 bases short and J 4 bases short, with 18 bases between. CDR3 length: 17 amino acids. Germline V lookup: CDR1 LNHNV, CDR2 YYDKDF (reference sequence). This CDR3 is CATSRDHVRTRGTEAFF. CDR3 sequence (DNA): TGTGCCACCAGCAGAGATCACGTGAGGACCCGGGGCACTGAAGCTTTCTTT.

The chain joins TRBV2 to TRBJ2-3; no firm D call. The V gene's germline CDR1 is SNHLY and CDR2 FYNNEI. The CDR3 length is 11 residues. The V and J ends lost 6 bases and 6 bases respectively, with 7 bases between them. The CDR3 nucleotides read TGTGCCAGCAGGTCCTATGATACGCAGTATTTT. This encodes CASRSYDTQYF.

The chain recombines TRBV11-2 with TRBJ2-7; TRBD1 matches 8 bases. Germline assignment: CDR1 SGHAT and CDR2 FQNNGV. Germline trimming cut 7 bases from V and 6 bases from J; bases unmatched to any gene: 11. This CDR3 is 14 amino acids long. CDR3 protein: CASTVQGDSGEQYF. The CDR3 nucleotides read TGTGCCAGCACCGTACAGGGGGATAGTGGCGAGCAGTACTTC.

The CDR3 here is CASSDRTGGQYTEAFF. The CDR3 DNA sequence: TGTGCCAGCAGCGACCGGACAGGGGGCCAATACACTGAAGCTTTCTTT. This rearrangement joins TRBV28 to TRBJ1-1; 11 positions match TRBD1. V shed 6 bases and J 3 bases; nucleotides not matched to a gene: 9. The CDR3 loop spans 16 amino acids. The germline V gene encodes CDR1 MDHEN and CDR2 SYDVKM.

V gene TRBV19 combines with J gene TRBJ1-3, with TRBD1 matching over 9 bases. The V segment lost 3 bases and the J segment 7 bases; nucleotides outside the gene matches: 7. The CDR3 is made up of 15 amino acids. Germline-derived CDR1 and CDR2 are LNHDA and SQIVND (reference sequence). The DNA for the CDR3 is TGTGCCAGTAGTATCTCCGACAGGGGGGAGAACACCATATATTTT. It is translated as CASSISDRGENTIYF. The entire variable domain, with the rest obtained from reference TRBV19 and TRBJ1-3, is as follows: DGGITQSPKYLFRKEGQNVTLSCEQNLNHDAMYWYRQDPGQGLRLIYYSQIVNDFQKGDIAEGYSVSREKKESFPLTVTSAQKNPTAFYLCASSISDRGENTIYFGEGSWLTVV.

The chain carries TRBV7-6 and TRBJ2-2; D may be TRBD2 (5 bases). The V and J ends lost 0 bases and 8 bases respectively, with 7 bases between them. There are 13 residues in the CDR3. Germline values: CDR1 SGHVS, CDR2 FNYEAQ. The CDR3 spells CASSLAGRGELFF. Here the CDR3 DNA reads TGTGCCAGCAGCTTAGCTGGGAGAGGGGAGCTGTTTTTT.

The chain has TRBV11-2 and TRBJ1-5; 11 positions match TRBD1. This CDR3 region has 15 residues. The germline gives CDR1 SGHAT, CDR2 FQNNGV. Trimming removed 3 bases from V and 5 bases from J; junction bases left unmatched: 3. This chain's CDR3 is CASSFGTGGYQPQHF. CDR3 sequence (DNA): TGTGCCAGCAGCTTTGGGACAGGGGGTTATCAGCCCCAGCATTTT.

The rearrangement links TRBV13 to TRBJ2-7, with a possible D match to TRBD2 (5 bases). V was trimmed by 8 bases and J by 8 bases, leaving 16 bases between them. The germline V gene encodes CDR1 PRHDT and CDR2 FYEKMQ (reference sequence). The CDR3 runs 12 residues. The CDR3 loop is CASPLLREKQYF. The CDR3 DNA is TGTGCCAGCCCGCTTCTCCGGGAAAAGCAGTACTTC.

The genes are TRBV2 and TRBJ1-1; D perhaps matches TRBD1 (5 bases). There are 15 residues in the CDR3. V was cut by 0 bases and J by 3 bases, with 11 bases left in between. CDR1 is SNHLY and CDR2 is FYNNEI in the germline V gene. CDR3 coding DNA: TGTGCCAGCAGTGAAGCGCGCGGGGCGGACACTGAAGCTTTCTTT. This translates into CASSEARGADTEAFF.

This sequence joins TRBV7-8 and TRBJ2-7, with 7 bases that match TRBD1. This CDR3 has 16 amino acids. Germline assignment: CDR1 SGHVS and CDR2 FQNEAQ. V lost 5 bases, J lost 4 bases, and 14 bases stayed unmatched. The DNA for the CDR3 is TGTGCCAGCAGCACGGATCCAGGGGGTGGAGGATACGAGCAGTACTTC. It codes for CASSTDPGGGGYEQYF.

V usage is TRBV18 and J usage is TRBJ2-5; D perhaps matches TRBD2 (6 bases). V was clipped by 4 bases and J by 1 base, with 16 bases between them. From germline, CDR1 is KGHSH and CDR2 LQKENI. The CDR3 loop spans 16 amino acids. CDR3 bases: TGTGCCAGCTCACGAGCGACTAGTTTCCCCCAAGAGACCCAGTACTTC. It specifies CASSRATSFPQETQYF.

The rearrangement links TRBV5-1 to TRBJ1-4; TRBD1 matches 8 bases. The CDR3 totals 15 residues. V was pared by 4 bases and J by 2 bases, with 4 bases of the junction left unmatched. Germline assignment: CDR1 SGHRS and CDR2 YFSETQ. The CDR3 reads CASSKQGGTNEKLFF. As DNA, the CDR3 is TGCGCCAGCAGCAAACAGGGGGGGACTAATGAAAAACTGTTTTTT.

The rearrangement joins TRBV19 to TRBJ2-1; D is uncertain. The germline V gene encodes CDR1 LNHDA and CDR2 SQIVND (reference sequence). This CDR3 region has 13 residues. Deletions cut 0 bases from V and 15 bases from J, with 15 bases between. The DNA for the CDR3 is TGTGCCAGTAGTATAGATGAGGTACTCCCCCTGTTCTTC. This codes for CASSIDEVLPLFF.

CDR3: CASTLGGRTGELFF. CDR3 bases: TGTGCCAGCACCCTAGGGGGTCGAACCGGGGAGCTGTTTTTT. This chain connects TRBV7-2 to TRBJ2-2; D is possibly TRBD1 (6 bases). Germline-derived CDR1 and CDR2 are SGHTA and FQGNSA. This CDR3 is 14 amino acids long. The V gene lost 7 bases and the J gene lost 5 bases, with 14 bases spanning the gap.

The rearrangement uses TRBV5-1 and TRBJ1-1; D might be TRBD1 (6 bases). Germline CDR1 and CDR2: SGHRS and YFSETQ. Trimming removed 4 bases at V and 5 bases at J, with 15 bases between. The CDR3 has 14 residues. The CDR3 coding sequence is TGCGCCAGCAGCCAACTACAGGGTACAACTGAAGCTTTCTTT. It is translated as CASSQLQGTTEAFF. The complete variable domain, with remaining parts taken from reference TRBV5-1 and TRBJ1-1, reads KAGVTQTPRYLIKTRGQQVTLSCSPISGHRSVSWYQQTPGQGLQFLFEYFSETQRNKGNFPGRFSGRQFSNSRSEMNVSTLELGDSALYLCASSQLQGTTEAFFGQGTRLTVV.

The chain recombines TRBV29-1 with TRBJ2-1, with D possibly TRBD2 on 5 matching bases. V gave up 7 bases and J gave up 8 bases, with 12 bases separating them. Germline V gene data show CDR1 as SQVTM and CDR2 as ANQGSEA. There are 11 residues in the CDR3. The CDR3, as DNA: TGCAGCGCCCTCAGCGGCGATGAGCAGTTCTTC. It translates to CSALSGDEQFF.

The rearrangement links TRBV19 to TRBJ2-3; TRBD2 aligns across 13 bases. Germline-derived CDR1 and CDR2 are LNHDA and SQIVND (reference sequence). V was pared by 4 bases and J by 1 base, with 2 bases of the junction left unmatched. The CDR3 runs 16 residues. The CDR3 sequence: CASSRGTSGGTDTQYF. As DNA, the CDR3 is TGTGCCAGTAGTAGAGGGACTAGCGGGGGCACAGATACGCAGTATTTT.

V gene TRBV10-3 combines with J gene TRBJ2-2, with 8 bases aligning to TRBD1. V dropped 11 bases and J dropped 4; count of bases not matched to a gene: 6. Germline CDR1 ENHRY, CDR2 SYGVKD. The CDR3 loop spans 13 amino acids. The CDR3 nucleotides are TGTGCCTCCACCGACAGGGGCACCGGGGAGCTGTTTTTT. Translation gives CASTDRGTGELFF.